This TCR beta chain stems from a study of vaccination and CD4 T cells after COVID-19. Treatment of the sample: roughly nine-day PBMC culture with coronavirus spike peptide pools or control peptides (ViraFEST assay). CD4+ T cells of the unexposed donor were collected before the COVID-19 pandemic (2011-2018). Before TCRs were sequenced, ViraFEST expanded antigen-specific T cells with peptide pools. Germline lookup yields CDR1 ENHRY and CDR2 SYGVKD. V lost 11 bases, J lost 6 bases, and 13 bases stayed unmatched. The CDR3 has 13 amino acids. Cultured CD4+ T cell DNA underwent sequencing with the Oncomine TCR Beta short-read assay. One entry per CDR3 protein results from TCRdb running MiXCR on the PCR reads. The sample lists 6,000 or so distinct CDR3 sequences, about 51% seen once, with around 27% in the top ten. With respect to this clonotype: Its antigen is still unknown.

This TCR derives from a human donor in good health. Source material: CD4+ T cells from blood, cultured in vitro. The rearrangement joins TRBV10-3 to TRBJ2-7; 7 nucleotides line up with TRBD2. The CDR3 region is CAATPGEGGEQYF. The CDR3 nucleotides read TGTGCCGCAACCCCCGGGGAGGGAGGCGAGCAGTACTTC.